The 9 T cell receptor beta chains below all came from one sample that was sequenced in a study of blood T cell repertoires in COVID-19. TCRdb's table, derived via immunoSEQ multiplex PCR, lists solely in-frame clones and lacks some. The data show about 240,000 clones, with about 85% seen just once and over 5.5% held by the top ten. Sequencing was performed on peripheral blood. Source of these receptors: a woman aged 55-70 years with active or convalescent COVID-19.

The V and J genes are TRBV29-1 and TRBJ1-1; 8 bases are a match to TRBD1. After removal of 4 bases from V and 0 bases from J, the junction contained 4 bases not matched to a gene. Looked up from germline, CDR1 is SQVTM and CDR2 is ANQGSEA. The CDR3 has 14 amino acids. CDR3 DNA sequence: TGCAGCGTTGGGACAGGGCCCATGAACACTGAAGCTTTCTTT. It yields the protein CSVGTGPMNTEAFF. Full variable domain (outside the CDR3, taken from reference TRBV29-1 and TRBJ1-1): SAVISQKPSRDICQRGTSLTIQCQVDSQVTMMFWYRQQPGQSLTLIATANQGSEATYESGFVIDKFPISRPNLTFSTLTVSNMSPEDSSIYLCSVGTGPMNTEAFFGQGTRLTVV.

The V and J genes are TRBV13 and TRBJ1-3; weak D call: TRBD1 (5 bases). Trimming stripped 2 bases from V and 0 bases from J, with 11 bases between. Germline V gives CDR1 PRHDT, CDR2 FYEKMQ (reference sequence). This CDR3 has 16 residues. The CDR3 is CASSLRGANSGNTIYF. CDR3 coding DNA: TGTGCCAGCAGCTTAAGGGGCGCAAACTCTGGAAACACCATATATTTT.

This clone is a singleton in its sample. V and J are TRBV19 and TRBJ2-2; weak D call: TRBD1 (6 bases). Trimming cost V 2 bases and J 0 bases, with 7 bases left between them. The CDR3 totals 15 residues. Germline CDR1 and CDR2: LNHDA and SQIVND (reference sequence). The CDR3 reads CASSIQGTNTGELFF. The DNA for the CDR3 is TGTGCCAGTAGTATACAGGGGACGAACACCGGGGAGCTGTTTTTT. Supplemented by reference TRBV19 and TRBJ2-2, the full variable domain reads DGGITQSPKYLFRKEGQNVTLSCEQNLNHDAMYWYRQDPGQGLRLIYYSQIVNDFQKGDIAEGYSVSREKKESFPLTVTSAQKNPTAFYLCASSIQGTNTGELFFGEGSRLTVL.

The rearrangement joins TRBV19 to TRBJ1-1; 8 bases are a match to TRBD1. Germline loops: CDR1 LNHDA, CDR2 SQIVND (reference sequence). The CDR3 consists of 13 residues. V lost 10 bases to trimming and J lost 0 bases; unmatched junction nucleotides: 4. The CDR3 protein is CATATGVNTEAFF. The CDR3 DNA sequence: TGTGCCACCGCGACAGGGGTGAACACTGAAGCTTTCTTT.

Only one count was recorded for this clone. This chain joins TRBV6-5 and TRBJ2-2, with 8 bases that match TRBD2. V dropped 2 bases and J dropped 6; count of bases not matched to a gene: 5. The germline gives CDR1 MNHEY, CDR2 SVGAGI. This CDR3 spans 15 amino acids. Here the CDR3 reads CASSYVGGAAGELFF. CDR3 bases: TGTGCCAGCAGTTACGTCGGGGGGGCTGCCGGGGAGCTGTTTTTT.

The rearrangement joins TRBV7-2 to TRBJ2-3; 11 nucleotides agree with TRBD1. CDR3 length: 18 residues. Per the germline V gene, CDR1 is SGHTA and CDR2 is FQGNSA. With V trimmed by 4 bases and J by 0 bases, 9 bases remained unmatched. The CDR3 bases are TGTGCCAGCAGCTCTGGACAGGGGGCCGGGATTAGCACAGATACGCAGTATTTT. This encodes CASSSGQGAGISTDTQYF.

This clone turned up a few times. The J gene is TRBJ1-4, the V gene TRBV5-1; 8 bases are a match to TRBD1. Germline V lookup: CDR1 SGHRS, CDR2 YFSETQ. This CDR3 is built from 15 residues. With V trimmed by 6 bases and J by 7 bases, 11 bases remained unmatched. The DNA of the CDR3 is TGCGCCAGCACAGAAACCGGACAGGGCGGTGAAAAACTGTTTTTT. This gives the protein CASTETGQGGEKLFF. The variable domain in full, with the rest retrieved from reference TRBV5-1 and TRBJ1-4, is KAGVTQTPRYLIKTRGQQVTLSCSPISGHRSVSWYQQTPGQGLQFLFEYFSETQRNKGNFPGRFSGRQFSNSRSEMNVSTLELGDSALYLCASTETGQGGEKLFFGSGTQLSVL.

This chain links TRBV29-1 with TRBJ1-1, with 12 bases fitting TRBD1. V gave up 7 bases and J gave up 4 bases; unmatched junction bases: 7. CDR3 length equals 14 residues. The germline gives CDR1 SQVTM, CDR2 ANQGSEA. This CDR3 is CSGGQGASGTEAFF. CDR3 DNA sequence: TGCAGCGGGGGACAGGGGGCCTCCGGCACTGAAGCTTTCTTT.

As DNA, the CDR3 is TGTGCCAGCAGTTTATCCTCTCGGGCAGGGGGGCCCGGGGAGCTGTTTTTT. Translating gives CASSLSSRAGGPGELFF. The rearrangement uses TRBV27 and TRBJ2-2, with a possible D match to TRBD1 (7 bases). CDR3 length: 17 residues. The germline CDR1 and CDR2 sequences are MNHEY and SMNVEV (reference sequence). V was shortened by 0 bases and J by 6 bases, with 17 bases between the two germline ends.